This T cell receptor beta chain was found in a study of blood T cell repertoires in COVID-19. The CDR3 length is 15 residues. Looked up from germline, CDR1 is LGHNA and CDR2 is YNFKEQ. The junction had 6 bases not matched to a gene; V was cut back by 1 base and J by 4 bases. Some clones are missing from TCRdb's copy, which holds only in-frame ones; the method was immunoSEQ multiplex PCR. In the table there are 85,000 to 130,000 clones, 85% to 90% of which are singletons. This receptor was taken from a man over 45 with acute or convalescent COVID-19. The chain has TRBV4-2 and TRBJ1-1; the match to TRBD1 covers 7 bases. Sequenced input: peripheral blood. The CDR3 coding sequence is TGTGCCAGCAGCCAAGGCGACAGGGAGGTCACTGAAGCTTTCTTT. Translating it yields CASSQGDREVTEAFF.